This TCR beta chain is from a study of regulatory T cells in long-lasting Graves disease. Study-level background: Persistent Graves' disease denoted over 5 years of antithyroid drugs plus positive TSH receptor antibodies. Study-wide results and caveats: Compared with new cases, persistent Graves' patients showed reduced TCR diversity.

Investigators prepared the TCR beta libraries by applying iRepertoire HTBI primers and Arm-PCR of CDR3 regions. TCRdb re-called the multiplex PCR reads with MiXCR, one entry per CDR3 protein. The table has 300,000 to 350,000 distinct CDR3 sequences, 20% seen once. The CDR3 runs to 12 residues. CDR1 is ENHRY and CDR2 is SYGVKD in the germline V gene. V was clipped by 3 bases and J by 6 bases, with 9 bases between them. This clonotype was seen at least ten times. Antigen specificity is unknown. Noted time point: persistent/refractory GD, antithyroid drugs over 5 years with positive TRAb. Extracted PBMC RNA gave rise to the TCR library.

This chain joins TRBV10-3 and TRBJ2-7; D not resolved. This sequence originates from a female donor with Graves disease. This specimen was peripheral blood mononuclear cells (PBMCs), taken when the disease was refractory, from a patient treated with antithyroid drugs. The CDR3 loop is CAISEKGSEQYF. The CDR3 bases are TGTGCCATCAGTGAAAAGGGCAGCGAGCAGTACTTC.